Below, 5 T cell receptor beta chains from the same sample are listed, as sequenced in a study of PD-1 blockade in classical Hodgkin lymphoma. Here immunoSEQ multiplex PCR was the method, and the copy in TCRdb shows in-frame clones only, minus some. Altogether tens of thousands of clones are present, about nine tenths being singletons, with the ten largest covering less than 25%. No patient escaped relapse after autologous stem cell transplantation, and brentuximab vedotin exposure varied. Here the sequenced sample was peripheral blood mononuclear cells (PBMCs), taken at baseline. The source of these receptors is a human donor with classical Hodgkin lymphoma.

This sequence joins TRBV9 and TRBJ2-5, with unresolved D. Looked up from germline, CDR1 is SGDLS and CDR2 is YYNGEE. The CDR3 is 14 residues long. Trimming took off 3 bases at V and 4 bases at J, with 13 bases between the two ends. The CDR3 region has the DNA TGTGCCAGCAGCGAACGGTTGGTCGGAGAGACCCAGTACTTC. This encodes CASSERLVGETQYF. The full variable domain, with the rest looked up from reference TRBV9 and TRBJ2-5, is DSGVTQTPKHLITATGQRVTLRCSPRSGDLSVYWYQQSLDQGLQFLIQYYNGEERAKGNILERFSAQQFPDLHSELNLSSLELGDSALYFCASSERLVGETQYFGPGTRLLVL.

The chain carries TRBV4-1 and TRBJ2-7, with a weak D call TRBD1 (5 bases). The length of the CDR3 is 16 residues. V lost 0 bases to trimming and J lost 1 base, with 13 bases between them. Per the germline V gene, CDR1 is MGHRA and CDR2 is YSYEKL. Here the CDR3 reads CASSQDVVQGSYEQYF. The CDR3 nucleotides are TGCGCCAGCAGCCAAGATGTGGTCCAGGGATCCTACGAGCAGTACTTC.

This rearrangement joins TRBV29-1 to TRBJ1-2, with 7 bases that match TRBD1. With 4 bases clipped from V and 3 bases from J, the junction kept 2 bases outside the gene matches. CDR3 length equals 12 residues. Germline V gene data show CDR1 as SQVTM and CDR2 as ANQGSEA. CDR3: CSVAGQDYGYTF. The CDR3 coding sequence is TGCAGCGTTGCTGGACAGGACTATGGCTACACCTTC. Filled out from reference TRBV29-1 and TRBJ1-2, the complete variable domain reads SAVISQKPSRDICQRGTSLTIQCQVDSQVTMMFWYRQQPGQSLTLIATANQGSEATYESGFVIDKFPISRPNLTFSTLTVSNMSPEDSSIYLCSVAGQDYGYTFGSGTRLTVV.

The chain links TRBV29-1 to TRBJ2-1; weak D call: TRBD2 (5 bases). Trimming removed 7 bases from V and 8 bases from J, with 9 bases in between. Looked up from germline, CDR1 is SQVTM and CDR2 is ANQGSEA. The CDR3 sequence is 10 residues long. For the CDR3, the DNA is TGCAGCGCCTCGGAGGATGAGCAGTTCTTC. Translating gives CSASEDEQFF.

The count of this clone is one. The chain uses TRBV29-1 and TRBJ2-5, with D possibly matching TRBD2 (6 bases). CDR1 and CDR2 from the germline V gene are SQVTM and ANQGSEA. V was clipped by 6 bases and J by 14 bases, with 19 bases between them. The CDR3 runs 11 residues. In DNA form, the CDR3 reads TGCAGCGTAGACGAGGGACTTCGAAACTACTTC. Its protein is CSVDEGLRNYF.